The entry below gives a single TCR beta chain sequence along with its context. The antigen is not known. PCR involved 60 Vbeta and 13 Jbeta primers. Profiling relied on immunoSEQ multiplex PCR, and the TCRdb table lists in-frame clones only, not all of them. The top ten hold approximately 2% of the sample, which has 300,000 or so clones, 70% to 90% seen once. The germline V gene encodes CDR1 SGHTA and CDR2 FQGNSA. This CDR3 is built from 15 residues. With V trimmed by 2 bases and J by 4 bases, 7 bases remained unmatched. The sample comes from a study of cytomegalovirus exposure and HLA in healthy donors. Study context: Assignment to the Caucasian-associated ancestry cluster applied to about 80% of the roughly 420 genotyped donors.

Regarding the study as a whole: Immune exposure information comprised only CMV serostatus. There were some V segments, including TRBV6-2 and TRBV6-3, excluded as indistinguishable.

The origin of this receptor is a woman aged 40-49 years in good health and CMV-seropositive. The chain has TRBV7-2 and TRBJ1-1, with 7 bases matching TRBD1. The specimen was PBMCs. CDR3 nucleotide sequence: TGTGCCAGCAGCTTATCAGGGACAGAGGGCACTGAAGCTTTCTTT. Its protein product is CASSLSGTEGTEAFF.